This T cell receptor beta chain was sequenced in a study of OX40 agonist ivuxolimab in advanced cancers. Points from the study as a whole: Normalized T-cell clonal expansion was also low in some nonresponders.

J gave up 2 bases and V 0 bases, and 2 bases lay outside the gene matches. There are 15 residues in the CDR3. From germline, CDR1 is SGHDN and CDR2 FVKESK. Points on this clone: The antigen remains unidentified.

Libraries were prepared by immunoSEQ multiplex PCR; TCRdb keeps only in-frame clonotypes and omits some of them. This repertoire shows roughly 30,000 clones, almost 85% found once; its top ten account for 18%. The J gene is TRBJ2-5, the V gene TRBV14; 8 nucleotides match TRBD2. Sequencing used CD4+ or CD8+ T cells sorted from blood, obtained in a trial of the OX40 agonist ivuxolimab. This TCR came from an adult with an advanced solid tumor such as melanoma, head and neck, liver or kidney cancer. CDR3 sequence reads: CASSQEASGQETQYF. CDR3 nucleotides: TGTGCCAGCAGCCAAGAGGCTAGCGGGCAAGAGACCCAGTACTTC.